Shown below are 4 T cell receptor beta chains from a single sample sequenced in a study of early T cells in non-severe SARS-CoV-2 infection. A single record per CDR3 protein comes from TCRdb applying MiXCR to the 5' RACE reads. The sample consists of about 100,000 distinct CDR3 sequences, around 13% of them appearing once. The specimen sequenced was whole blood. Source of these receptors: an adult who was a healthcare worker with PCR-confirmed SARS-CoV-2 infection or an uninfected control (not recorded which).

The CDR3: CASSQEQFMQPQHF. Written as DNA, the CDR3 is TGTGCCAGCAGCCAAGAACAGTTCATGCAGCCCCAGCATTTT. The chain recombines TRBV4-2 with TRBJ1-5; D unresolved. This CDR3 comprises 14 residues. Germline lookup yields CDR1 LGHNA and CDR2 YNFKEQ. V shed 0 bases and J shed 7 bases, with 10 bases lying between them.

At least ten counts were recorded for this clonotype. In DNA form, the CDR3 reads TGTGCCAGCAGTTACCAAGACGTTGGGGAGCTGTTTTTT. It encodes CASSYQDVGELFF. This chain connects TRBV6-5 to TRBJ2-2; D gene ambiguous. Between the trimmed V and J ends, which lost 2 bases and 8 bases, there was a span of 9 bases. The length of the CDR3 is 13 residues. Germline assignment: CDR1 MNHEY and CDR2 SVGAGI.

There are many counts of this clonotype. The rearrangement uses TRBV4-2 and TRBJ1-5; D unresolved. The CDR3 has 13 residues. V was pared by 0 bases and J by 7 bases, with 7 bases between. Germline V gene sequence: CDR1 LGHNA, CDR2 YNFKEQ. CDR3 residues: CASSQDGVQPQHF. The CDR3 nucleotides read TGTGCCAGCAGCCAAGATGGCGTCCAGCCCCAGCATTTT.

In this sample, this clonotype turned up many times. The chain joins TRBV7-9 to TRBJ1-3; D is undetermined. From germline, CDR1 is SEHNR and CDR2 FQNEAQ (reference sequence). This CDR3 region has 17 residues. Trimming stripped 1 base from V and 4 bases from J, with 17 bases between. The CDR3 reads CASSLVGGKDLGNTIYF. DNA of the CDR3: TGTGCCAGCAGCTTAGTTGGCGGCAAGGACTTGGGAAACACCATATATTTT.